One sample yielded the 21 T cell receptor beta chains listed below, sequenced in a study of T-cell memory formation after mild COVID-19. MiXCR was run by TCRdb on the 5' RACE reads, yielding one entry per CDR3 protein. The data hold some 210,000 distinct CDR3 sequences, with roughly 30% observed a single time. The sample consisted of PBMCs or a T cell subset sorted from them (not recorded which). These receptor sequences come from an adult woman who had mild COVID-19 (a few samples of this study predate the infection). Cell type and time point are not known.

This chain joins TRBV20-1 and TRBJ1-1, with unresolved D. The CDR3 is made up of 12 amino acids. V lost 2 bases and J lost 8, with 12 bases in between. Germline CDR1 and CDR2: DFQATT and SNEGSKA (reference sequence). The CDR3 coding sequence is TGCAGTGCTAGAACGCTGCAGGACGAAGCTTTCTTT. Amino acids: CSARTLQDEAFF.

V usage is TRBV29-1 and J usage is TRBJ2-1; 8 bases are shared with TRBD1. With V trimmed by 8 bases and J by 8 bases, 8 bases remained unmatched. CDR1 and CDR2 (germline): SQVTM, ANQGSEA. CDR3 size: 12 residues. Written as DNA, the CDR3 is TGCAGCACGTGGACAGGGCGGGATGAGCAGTTCTTC. This sequence encodes CSTWTGRDEQFF.

The sample holds a few counts of this clonotype. This chain joins TRBV15 and TRBJ2-2; D gene unclear. The CDR3 is 14 amino acids. V was shortened by 1 base and J by 1 base, with 4 bases between the two germline ends. Germline values: CDR1 LNHNV, CDR2 YYDKDF (reference sequence). The CDR3 loop is CATSRVGNTGELFF. For the CDR3, the DNA is TGTGCCACCAGCAGAGTAGGGAACACCGGGGAGCTGTTTTTT.

The chain combines TRBV6-6 with TRBJ1-1; D perhaps matches TRBD1 (6 bases). The CDR3 spans 13 residues. Per the germline V gene, CDR1 is MNHNY and CDR2 is SVGAGI (reference sequence). Trimming stripped 7 bases from V and 5 bases from J, with 14 bases between. CDR3 nucleotides: TGTGCCAGCACCCGGGGGGGGCGAACTGAAGCTTTCTTT. Translation: CASTRGGRTEAFF.

The rearrangement links TRBV9 to TRBJ2-3; TRBD2 matches at 11 bases. Losses at the gene ends were 2 bases for V and 7 bases for J; bases not matched to a gene: 3. CDR1 is SGDLS and CDR2 is YYNGEE in the germline V gene. This CDR3 spans 14 amino acids. CDR3 region: CASSVTSGVNTQYF. The CDR3 DNA sequence: TGTGCCAGCAGCGTGACTAGCGGGGTTAATACGCAGTATTTT.

This clonotype appeared a few times. The chain uses TRBV9 and TRBJ1-4, with no clear D. This CDR3 has 15 residues. Germline values: CDR1 SGDLS, CDR2 YYNGEE. V shed 4 bases and J shed 7 bases, with 17 bases lying between them. The CDR3 spells CASSTTNTGGEKLFF. The CDR3 DNA reads as TGTGCCAGCAGCACCACAAATACGGGCGGTGAAAAACTGTTTTTT.

This clonotype has a count of ten or more. The chain couples TRBV5-6 to TRBJ1-1; D is undetermined. The CDR3 runs 13 residues. V was trimmed by 3 bases and J by 1 base, leaving 7 bases between them. Germline V gives CDR1 SGHDT, CDR2 YYEEEE. Here the CDR3 reads CASSYPPNTEAFF. As DNA, the CDR3 is TGTGCCAGCAGCTATCCACCGAACACTGAAGCTTTCTTT.

The CDR3 coding sequence is TGTGCCAGCAGCCCAAGTCAGGCGGACGAGCAGTACTTC. Translation gives CASSPSQADEQYF. This chain joins TRBV7-2 and TRBJ2-7; D gene unclear. Looked up from germline, CDR1 is SGHTA and CDR2 is FQGNSA. Trimming pared 5 bases from V and 5 bases from J, leaving 13 bases between. This CDR3 region has 13 residues. Based on the CDR3 plus reference TRBV7-2 and TRBJ2-7, the full variable domain is GAGVSQSPSNKVTEKGKDVELRCDPISGHTALYWYRQSLGQGLEFLIYFQGNSAPDKSGLPSDRFSAERTGGSVSTLTIQRTQQEDSAVYLCASSPSQADEQYFGPGTRLTVT.

J is TRBJ2-4 and V is TRBV12-3 or TRBV12-4; tentatively, D is TRBD1 (6 bases). The CDR3 runs to 13 residues. The V end lost 7 bases, the J end lost 13 bases, and 20 bases lay between the germline ends. CDR3 sequence (DNA): TGTGCCAGCACCGCCTTCGACAGGCCGGCGCAGTACTTC. Its translation: CASTAFDRPAQYF.

Here the CDR3 reads CSAGTGDGYGYTF. CDR3 nucleotide sequence: TGCAGTGCTGGGACAGGGGACGGCTATGGCTACACCTTC. The genes are TRBV20-1 and TRBJ1-2; TRBD1 aligns across 10 bases. With 5 bases clipped from V and 4 bases from J, the junction kept 4 bases outside the gene matches. Germline CDR1 is DFQATT and CDR2 is SNEGSKA (reference sequence). The CDR3 runs 13 residues.

The rearrangement uses TRBV6-6 and TRBJ1-2; no definite D call. V was trimmed by 5 bases and J by 3 bases, leaving 10 bases between them. This CDR3 is built from 13 residues. Germline lookup yields CDR1 MNHNY and CDR2 SVGAGI (reference sequence). CDR3 in DNA: TGTGCCAGCAGTGCCCCAACGGACTATGGCTACACCTTC. Translation: CASSAPTDYGYTF.

The chain combines TRBV10-3 with TRBJ1-6; 10 bases align to TRBD1. From germline, CDR1 is ENHRY and CDR2 SYGVKD. The CDR3 sequence is 16 residues long. Trimming took 6 bases from V and 7 from J; bases not matched to a gene: 9. The CDR3 loop reads CAIREGTGQGNSPLHF. The CDR3 DNA reads TGTGCCATCAGGGAGGGAACGGGACAGGGGAATTCACCCCTCCACTTT.

The V gene is TRBV7-2, the J gene TRBJ2-5, with unresolved D. Trimming took 1 base from V and 4 from J, leaving 10 bases between them. CDR3 length: 14 amino acids. Germline CDR1 reads SGHTA; CDR2 reads FQGNSA. For the CDR3, the DNA is TGTGCCAGCAGCTTAGGATGGGGTGGAGAGACCCAGTACTTC. Translating it yields CASSLGWGGETQYF.

The V call is TRBV7-6, the J call TRBJ2-7, with 10 positions matching TRBD1. Germline CDR1 SGHVS, CDR2 FNYEAQ. This CDR3 comprises 15 residues. V lost 4 bases, J lost 2 bases, and 5 bases stayed unmatched. CDR3 nucleotides: TGTGCCAGCAGCTCAGGACAGGGGGGCGCCTACGAGCAGTACTTC. Its translation is CASSSGQGGAYEQYF. The full variable domain, in which reference TRBV7-6 and TRBJ2-7 provide the parts outside the CDR3, is GAGVSQSPRYKVTKRGQDVALRCDPISGHVSLYWYRQALGQGPEFLTYFNYEAQQDKSGLPNDRFSAERPEGSISTLTIQRTEQRDSAMYRCASSSGQGGAYEQYFGPGTRLTVT.

This clonotype has only a few counts. J is TRBJ1-3 and V is TRBV29-1, with D possibly TRBD1 on 6 matching bases. The CDR3 covers 14 residues. CDR1 SQVTM and CDR2 ANQGSEA come from the germline V gene. CDR3 loop: CRSDRPRSGNTIYF. The CDR3 DNA reads TGCAGATCCGACAGGCCCCGCTCTGGAAACACCATATATTTT.

The chain recombines TRBV20-1 with TRBJ2-3, with D possibly being TRBD1 (7 bases). Trimming left V 3 bases short and J 1 base short, with 11 bases between. Per the germline V gene, CDR1 is DFQATT and CDR2 is SNEGSKA (reference sequence). The CDR3 sequence is 14 residues long. CDR3 bases: TGCAGTGCTAGGGAGGGGACAGGCACAGATACGCAGTATTTT. This sequence encodes CSAREGTGTDTQYF.

This clonotype was counted many times. The chain has TRBV5-1 and TRBJ2-3, with TRBD2 matching over 11 bases. CDR3 length: 16 residues. The germline V gene encodes CDR1 SGHRS and CDR2 YFSETQ. V was pared by 2 bases and J by 3 bases, with 5 bases of the junction left unmatched. The CDR3 loop is CASSFSSGRITDTQYF. The CDR3 region has the DNA TGCGCCAGCAGCTTTTCTAGCGGGAGGATTACAGATACGCAGTATTTT.

This clonotype showed up just a few times. V and J are TRBV20-1 and TRBJ1-2; D unresolved. Germline-derived CDR1 and CDR2 are DFQATT and SNEGSKA (reference sequence). V lost 8 bases to trimming and J lost 8 bases, with 21 bases between them. This CDR3 contains 13 residues. CDR3 coding DNA: TGCAGTCCTAATCCAGTCCCGAAGGCGGGCTACACCTTC. This gives the protein CSPNPVPKAGYTF.

This clonotype appeared a few times. The chain uses TRBV20-1 and TRBJ1-2; 8 bases match TRBD1. V gave up 6 bases and J gave up 7 bases; unmatched junction bases: 13. Germline CDR1 reads DFQATT; CDR2 reads SNEGSKA (reference sequence). This CDR3 region has 14 residues. In DNA form, the CDR3 reads TGCAGTGCCCCCCGGACAGGGAAGTCGGGTGGCTACACCTTC. Its protein product is CSAPRTGKSGGYTF.

In DNA form, the CDR3 reads TGCGCCAGCAGCTTGGGGACAGGGGAAGTGGCTTTCTTT. Its protein is CASSLGTGEVAFF. The chain has TRBV5-1 and TRBJ1-1, with 9 nucleotides matching TRBD1. The J segment lost 11 bases and the V segment lost 0 bases, leaving 5 bases of the junction unmatched. This CDR3 region has 13 residues. In germline, CDR1 is SGHRS, CDR2 YFSETQ.

This clonotype was detected only a few times. V gene TRBV29-1 combines with J gene TRBJ1-1; D ambiguous. The germline CDR1 and CDR2 sequences are SQVTM and ANQGSEA. CDR3 size: 12 residues. V was clipped by 4 bases and J by 0 bases, with 6 bases between them. The DNA of the CDR3 is TGCAGCGTTGTCCAGCTGAACACTGAAGCTTTCTTT. Amino acid sequence: CSVVQLNTEAFF.